This passage covers 6 T cell receptor beta chains from one sample sequenced in a study of CD8+CD57+ T cells in acquired aplastic anemia. Those patients picked for sequencing had displayed CD8+CD57+ cell expansion on flow cytometry. The template used for profiling TCR beta VDJ and CDR3 was genomic DNA. TCRdb analysed the reads with MiXCR anew, one entry per CDR3 protein. This table has 200,000 or so distinct CDR3 sequences, around 47% appearing once. The sample was sorted CD4+, CD8+, or CD8+CD57+ T cells (not recorded which) from PBMCs. The receptors originated from a human donor with aplastic anemia.

DNA of the CDR3: TGTGCCAGCAGCTCCGGTAGCGGGAGAGTCGGGGAGCTGTTTTTT. This translates into CASSSGSGRVGELFF. The gene calls are TRBV7-2 and TRBJ2-2; 9 positions match TRBD2. Germline lookup yields CDR1 SGHTA and CDR2 FQGNSA. This CDR3 has 15 amino acids. The V segment lost 4 bases and the J segment 7 bases; nucleotides outside the gene matches: 7.

To note about this clonotype: One end of the junction fails to match germline, which may point to a read error. The rearrangement links TRBV19 to TRBJ1-4, with 7 bases aligning to TRBD1. The CDR3 sequence is 16 residues long. Germline V lookup: CDR1 LNHDA, CDR2 SQIVND (reference sequence). The CDR3, as DNA: TGCGCCAGTAGTATCCCACCGGGACAGCTCAATGAAAAACTGTTTTTT. Protein: CASSIPPGQLNEKLFF.

This clonotype was counted at least ten times. The chain uses TRBV5-5 and TRBJ1-2; D might be TRBD1 (6 bases). Germline CDR1 reads SGHKS; CDR2 reads YYEKEE (reference sequence). V lost 0 bases and J lost 4, with 13 bases in between. The CDR3 sequence is 15 residues long. CDR3 in amino acids: CASSLETGYPYGYTF. In nucleotides, the CDR3 is TGTGCCAGCAGCTTGGAAACAGGGTATCCCTATGGCTACACCTTC.

As regards this clonotype: One base away lies a much larger clone, so this may be a sequencing read error. The rearrangement joins TRBV10-3 to TRBJ2-5; a weak D match, TRBD2 (7 bases). The J call may be in error: the DNA end matches TRBJ2-1 better. Germline CDR1 ENHRY, CDR2 SYGVKD. The CDR3 covers 15 residues. In DNA form, the CDR3 reads TGTGCCATCAGTACCACCAGCGGGAAGGGGGTAGAGCAGTTCTTC. The encoded protein is CAISTTSGKGVEQFF.

The sample holds a few counts of this clonotype. This chain connects TRBV19 to TRBJ2-1; D not certain. Trimming pared 6 bases from V and 4 bases from J, leaving 10 bases between. This CDR3 region has 13 residues. Germline assignment: CDR1 LNHDA and CDR2 SQIVND (reference sequence). The CDR3: CASSSGRYNEQFF. The CDR3 DNA reads as TGTGCCAGTAGCTCCGGGCGGTACAATGAGCAGTTCTTC.

The chain has TRBV2 and TRBJ2-2; 7 positions match TRBD1. Germline V gene lookup returns CDR1 SNHLY and CDR2 FYNNEI. Losses at the gene ends were 5 bases for V and 8 bases for J; bases not matched to a gene: 11. There are 15 residues in the CDR3. The chain's CDR3 is CASSRRTGRSGELFF. The CDR3 coding sequence is TGTGCCAGCAGTAGGCGGACAGGTCGGTCAGGGGAGCTGTTTTTT.